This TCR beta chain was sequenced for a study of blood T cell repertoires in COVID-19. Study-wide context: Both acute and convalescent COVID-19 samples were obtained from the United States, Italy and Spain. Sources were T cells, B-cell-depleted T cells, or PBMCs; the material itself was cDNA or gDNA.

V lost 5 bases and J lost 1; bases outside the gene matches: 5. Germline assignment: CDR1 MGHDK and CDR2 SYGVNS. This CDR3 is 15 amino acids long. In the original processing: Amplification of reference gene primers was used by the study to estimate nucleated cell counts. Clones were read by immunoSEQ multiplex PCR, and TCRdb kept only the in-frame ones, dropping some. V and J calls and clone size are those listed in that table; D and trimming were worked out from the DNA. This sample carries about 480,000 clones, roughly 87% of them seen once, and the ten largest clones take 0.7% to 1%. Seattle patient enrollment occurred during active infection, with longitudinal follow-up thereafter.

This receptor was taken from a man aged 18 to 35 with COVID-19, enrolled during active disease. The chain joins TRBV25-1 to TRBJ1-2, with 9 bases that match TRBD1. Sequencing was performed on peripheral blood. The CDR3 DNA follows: TGTGCCAGCAGTTCACGGACAGGGGATAACTATGGCTACACCTTC. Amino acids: CASSSRTGDNYGYTF.